These T cell receptor beta chains were read from a single sample in a study of CD8+ T cells in alopecia areata. Sequencing used immunoSEQ multiplex PCR; TCRdb keeps in-frame clones, though not all of them. The repertoire holds 210,000 or so clones, with approximately 72% as singletons. The source material was CD4+ T cells sorted from blood, sampled around week 44, from a patient treated with tofacitinib. All receptors come from a human donor with alopecia areata. The CDR3 runs from the conserved cysteine through the conserved F or W. The order of the fields is V gene, clone size, D gene, J gene, CDR3 protein, CDR3 DNA. D genes are given only for firm matches. Size values are once, few and many counts, or a class for expanded clones, and some rows have none.

>TRBV2|.|.|TRBJ1-1
CASSLQRGSTEAFF
TGTGCCAGCAGTTTACAACGGGGGAGCACTGAAGCTTTCTTT
>TRBV2|.|TRBD1|TRBJ1-5
CASSVGQGNQPQHF
TGTGCCAGCAGTGTCGGACAGGGGAATCAGCCCCAGCATTTT
>TRBV9|.|TRBD1|TRBJ1-2
CASSSRQGNLNGYTF
TGTGCCAGCAGCTCCCGACAGGGCAATTTGAATGGCTACACCTTC
>TRBV7-8|.|.|TRBJ1-4
CASSLEGVATNEKLFF
TGTGCCAGCAGCTTAGAGGGCGTCGCAACTAATGAAAAACTGTTTTTT
>TRBV7-2|.|.|TRBJ2-4
CASSLVRRGGNIQYF
TGTGCCAGCAGCTTAGTACGTCGAGGGGGAAACATTCAGTACTTC
>TRBV11-1|.|.|TRBJ2-6
CASNNDHSSGANVLTF
TGTGCCAGCAACAATGATCACAGCTCTGGGGCCAACGTCCTGACTTTC
>TRBV13|.|TRBD2|TRBJ2-7
CASNRAGGAYEQYF
TGTGCCAGCAACCGAGCGGGGGGAGCCTACGAGCAGTACTTC
>TRBV2|.|.|TRBJ2-5
CASRRKWQAQETQYF
TGTGCCAGCAGAAGAAAGTGGCAAGCTCAAGAGACCCAGTACTTC
>TRBV9|.|.|TRBJ2-2
CASSVVISANTGELFF
TGTGCCAGCAGCGTAGTCATTAGCGCCAACACCGGGGAGCTGTTTTTT
>TRBV5-1|few|TRBD1|TRBJ2-6
CASRYQTGQTGANVLTF
TGCGCCAGCAGGTACCAGACAGGGCAGACTGGGGCCAACGTCCTGACTTTC
>TRBV30|.|.|TRBJ1-2
CAWSALDGYTF
TGTGCCTGGAGTGCCTTAGATGGCTACACCTTC
>TRBV29-1|few|.|TRBJ2-7
CSVGTQGEQYF
TGCAGCGTTGGAACGCAAGGCGAGCAGTACTTC
>TRBV9|.|.|TRBJ2-3
CASSVRSGSTDTQYF
TGTGCCAGCAGCGTACGCTCCGGTAGCACAGATACGCAGTATTTT
>TRBV29-1|once|.|TRBJ2-7
CSVEVGRVNGYEQYF
TGCAGCGTTGAAGTAGGCAGGGTAAACGGCTACGAGCAGTACTTC
>TRBV29-1|.|TRBD2|TRBJ2-7
CSVEVAGPAYEQYF
TGCAGCGTTGAAGTAGCGGGGCCGGCCTACGAGCAGTACTTC
>TRBV29-1|.|.|TRBJ2-5
CSVEGFTGRQETQYF
TGCAGCGTTGAAGGATTTACAGGGCGGCAAGAGACCCAGTACTTC
>TRBV2|.|.|TRBJ1-6
CASSRDKVNSPLHF
TGTGCCAGCAGCCGGGACAAGGTTAATTCACCCCTCCACTTT
>TRBV7-6|.|TRBD2|TRBJ2-5
CASSFLVLAGGQETQYF
TGTGCCAGCAGCTTCCTAGTCCTAGCGGGGGGCCAAGAGACCCAGTACTTC
>TRBV29-1|few|.|TRBJ2-7
CSVEKGTYEQYF
TGCAGCGTTGAAAAGGGGACCTACGAGCAGTACTTC
>TRBV10-3|.|.|TRBJ1-2
CASLQGRDYGYTF
TGTGCCAGCCTTCAGGGGAGGGACTATGGCTACACCTTC
>TRBV20-1|many|.|TRBJ1-4
CSAEYSEKLFF
TGCAGTGCGGAATATTCGGAAAAACTGTTTTTT
>TRBV4-3|.|TRBD1|TRBJ1-2
CASSPGQGPYGYTF
TGCGCCAGCAGCCCCGGACAGGGCCCCTATGGCTACACCTTC
>TRBV10-3|.|.|TRBJ2-5
CAISESAGTETQYF
TGTGCCATCAGTGAGTCCGCAGGGACAGAGACCCAGTACTTC
>TRBV7-9|.|TRBD1|TRBJ2-6
CASRQGAGANVLTF
TGTGCCAGCAGACAGGGGGCTGGGGCCAACGTCCTGACTTTC
>TRBV4-1|.|.|TRBJ1-6
CASSQEADLHSPLHF
TGCGCCAGCAGCCAAGAGGCGGATTTACATTCACCCCTCCACTTT
>TRBV2|once|.|TRBJ1-6
CASSEALGFSYNSPLHF
TGTGCCAGCAGTGAAGCGCTGGGGTTCTCCTATAATTCACCCCTCCACTTT
>TRBV28|.|.|TRBJ1-3
CASSSGRISGNTIYF
TGTGCCAGCAGTTCGGGGAGGATTTCTGGAAACACCATATATTTT
>TRBV4-1|once|TRBD2|TRBJ2-7
CASSQEIGLAGEQYF
TGTGCCAGCAGCCAAGAGATCGGACTAGCGGGGGAGCAGTACTTC
>TRBV29-1|few|.|TRBJ1-1
CSVQASYYEAFF
TGCAGCGTTCAGGCCAGTTACTATGAAGCTTTCTTT
>TRBV29-1|.|.|TRBJ2-7
CSVASGIYEQYF
TGCAGCGTTGCTTCTGGAATCTACGAGCAGTACTTC
>TRBV28|.|TRBD2|TRBJ2-5
CASSPWGGQETQYF
TGTGCCAGCAGTCCCTGGGGGGGCCAAGAGACCCAGTACTTC
>TRBV7-3|.|.|TRBJ2-4
CASSQDREAIQYF
TGTGCCAGCAGCCAAGACAGGGAGGCCATTCAGTACTTC
>TRBV27|.|.|TRBJ1-1
CASSQQGRLNTEAFF
TGTGCCAGCAGTCAACAGGGACGCCTGAACACTGAAGCTTTCTTT